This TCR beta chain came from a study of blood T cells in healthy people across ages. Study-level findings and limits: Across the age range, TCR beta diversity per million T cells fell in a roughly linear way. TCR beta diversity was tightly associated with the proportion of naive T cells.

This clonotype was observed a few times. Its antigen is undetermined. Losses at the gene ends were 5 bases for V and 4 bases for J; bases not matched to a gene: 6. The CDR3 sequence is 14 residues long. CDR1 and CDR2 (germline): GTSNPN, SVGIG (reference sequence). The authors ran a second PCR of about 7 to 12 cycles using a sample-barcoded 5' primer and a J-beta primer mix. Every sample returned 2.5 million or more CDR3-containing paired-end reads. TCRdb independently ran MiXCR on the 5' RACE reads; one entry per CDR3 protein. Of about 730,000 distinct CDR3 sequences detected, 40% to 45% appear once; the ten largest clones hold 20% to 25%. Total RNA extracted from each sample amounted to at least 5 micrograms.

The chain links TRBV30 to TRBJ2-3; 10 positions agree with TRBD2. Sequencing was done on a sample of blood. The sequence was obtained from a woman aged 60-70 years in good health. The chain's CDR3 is CAWDFSGGPDTQYF. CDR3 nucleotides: TGTGCCTGGGACTTTAGCGGGGGGCCAGATACGCAGTATTTT.